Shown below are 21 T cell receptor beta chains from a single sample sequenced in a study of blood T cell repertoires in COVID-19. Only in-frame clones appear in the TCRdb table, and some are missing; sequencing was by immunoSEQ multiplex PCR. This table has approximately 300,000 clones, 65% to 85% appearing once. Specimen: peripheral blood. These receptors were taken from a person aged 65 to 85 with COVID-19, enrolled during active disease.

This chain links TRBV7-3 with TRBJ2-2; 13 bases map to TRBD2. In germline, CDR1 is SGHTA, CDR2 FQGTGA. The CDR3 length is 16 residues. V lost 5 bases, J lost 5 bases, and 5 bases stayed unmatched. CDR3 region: CASSRTSGRSTGELFF. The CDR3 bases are TGTGCCAGCAGCCGGACTAGCGGGAGAAGTACCGGGGAGCTGTTTTTT.

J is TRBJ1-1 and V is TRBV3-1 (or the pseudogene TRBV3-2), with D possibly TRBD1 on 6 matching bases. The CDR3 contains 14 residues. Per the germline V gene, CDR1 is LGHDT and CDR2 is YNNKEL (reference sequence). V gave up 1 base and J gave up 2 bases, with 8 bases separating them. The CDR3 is CASSQADRNTEAFF. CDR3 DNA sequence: TGTGCCAGCAGCCAAGCGGACAGAAACACTGAAGCTTTCTTT.

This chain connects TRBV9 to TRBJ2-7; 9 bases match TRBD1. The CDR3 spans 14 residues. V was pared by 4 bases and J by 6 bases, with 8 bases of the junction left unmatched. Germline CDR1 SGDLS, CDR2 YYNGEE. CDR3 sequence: CASSPRDRATEQYF. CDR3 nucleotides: TGTGCCAGCAGCCCCCGGGACAGGGCTACCGAGCAGTACTTC.

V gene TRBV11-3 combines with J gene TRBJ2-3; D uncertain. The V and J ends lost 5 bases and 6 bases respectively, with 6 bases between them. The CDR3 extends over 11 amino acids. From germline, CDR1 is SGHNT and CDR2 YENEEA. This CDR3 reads CASSNTDTQYF. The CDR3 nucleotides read TGTGCCAGCAGCAATACTGATACGCAGTATTTT.

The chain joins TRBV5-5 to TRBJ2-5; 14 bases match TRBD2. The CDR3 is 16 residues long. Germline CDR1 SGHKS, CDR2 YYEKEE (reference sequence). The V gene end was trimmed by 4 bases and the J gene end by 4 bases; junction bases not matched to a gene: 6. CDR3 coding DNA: TGTGCCAGCAGCGCCGGGACTAGCGGGGGTATAGAGACCCAGTACTTC. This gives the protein CASSAGTSGGIETQYF.

The CDR3 nucleotides read TGTGCCAGCAGCGAGACAGGCAATGGTGGTCAGCCCCAGCATTTT. As protein: CASSETGNGGQPQHF. The chain links TRBV27 to TRBJ1-5; possibly TRBD1 for D (6 bases). This CDR3 spans 15 amino acids. The germline gives CDR1 MNHEY, CDR2 SMNVEV (reference sequence). Trimming removed 6 bases from V and 6 bases from J, with 18 bases in between.

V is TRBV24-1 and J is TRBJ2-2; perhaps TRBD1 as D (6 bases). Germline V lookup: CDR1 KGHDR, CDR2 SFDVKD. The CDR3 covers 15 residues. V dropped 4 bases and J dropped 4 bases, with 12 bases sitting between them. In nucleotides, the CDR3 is TGTGCCACCAGTGACGTCCTGGACAGCACCGGGGAGCTGTTTTTT. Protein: CATSDVLDSTGELFF.

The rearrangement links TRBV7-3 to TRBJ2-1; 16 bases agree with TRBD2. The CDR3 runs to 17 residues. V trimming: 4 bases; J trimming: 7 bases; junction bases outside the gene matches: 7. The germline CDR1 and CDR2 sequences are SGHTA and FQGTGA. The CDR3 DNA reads TGTGCCAGCAGCTCCGGGACTAGCGGGAGGGCCGGAAATGAGCAGTTCTTC. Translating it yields CASSSGTSGRAGNEQFF.

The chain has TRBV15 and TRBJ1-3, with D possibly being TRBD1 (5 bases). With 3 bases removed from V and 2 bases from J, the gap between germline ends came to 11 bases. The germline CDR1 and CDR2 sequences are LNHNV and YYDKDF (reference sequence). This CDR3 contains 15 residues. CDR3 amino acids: CATSSGGGPGNTIYF. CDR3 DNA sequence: TGTGCCACCAGCAGTGGGGGGGGTCCTGGAAACACCATATATTTT. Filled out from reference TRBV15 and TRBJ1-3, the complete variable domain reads DAMVIQNPRYQVTQFGKPVTLSCSQTLNHNVMYWYQQKSSQAPKLLFHYYDKDFNNEADTPDNFQSRRPNTSFCFLDIRSPGLGDTAMYLCATSSGGGPGNTIYFGEGSWLTVV.

The CDR3 sequence: CASSFQGNTEAFF. CDR3 bases: TGTGCCAGCAGCTTTCAGGGGAACACTGAAGCTTTCTTT. V and J are TRBV7-3 and TRBJ1-1, with D perhaps matching TRBD1 (5 bases). The germline V gene has CDR1 SGHTA and CDR2 FQGTGA. This CDR3 region has 13 residues. V lost 3 bases and J lost 1, with 6 bases in between.

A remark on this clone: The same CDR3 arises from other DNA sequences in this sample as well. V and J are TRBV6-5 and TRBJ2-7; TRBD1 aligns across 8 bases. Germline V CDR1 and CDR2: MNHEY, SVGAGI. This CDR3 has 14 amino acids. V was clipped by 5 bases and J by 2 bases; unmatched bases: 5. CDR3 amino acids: CASSPTGAPYEQYF. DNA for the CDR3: TGTGCCAGCAGTCCGACAGGGGCCCCCTACGAGCAGTACTTC.

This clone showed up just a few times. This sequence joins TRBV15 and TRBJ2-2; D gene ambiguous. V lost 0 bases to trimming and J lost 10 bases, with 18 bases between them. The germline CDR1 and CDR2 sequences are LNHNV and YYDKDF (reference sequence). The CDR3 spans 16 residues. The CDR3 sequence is CATSRDLAGHMSELFF. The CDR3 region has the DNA TGTGCCACCAGCAGAGATCTCGCAGGCCACATGTCGGAGCTGTTTTTT.

CDR3 bases: TGTGCCAGCAGCTTAACGAGGGGGATCACAGATACGCAGTATTTT. Encoded protein: CASSLTRGITDTQYF. This sequence joins TRBV7-3 and TRBJ2-3; possibly TRBD1 for D (6 bases). This CDR3 contains 15 residues. Between the trimmed V and J ends, which lost 0 bases and 2 bases, there was a span of 9 bases. CDR1 is SGHTA and CDR2 is FQGTGA in the germline V gene.

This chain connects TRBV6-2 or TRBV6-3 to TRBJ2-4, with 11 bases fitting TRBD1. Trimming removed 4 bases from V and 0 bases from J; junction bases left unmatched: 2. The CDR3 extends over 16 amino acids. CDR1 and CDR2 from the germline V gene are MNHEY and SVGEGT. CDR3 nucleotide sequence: TGTGCCAGCAGTTTGGGACAGGGGGTAGCCAAAAACATTCAGTACTTC. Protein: CASSLGQGVAKNIQYF.

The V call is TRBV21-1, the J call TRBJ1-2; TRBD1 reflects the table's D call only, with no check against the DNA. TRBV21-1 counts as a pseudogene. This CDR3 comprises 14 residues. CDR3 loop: CASSPLRGAHGYTF. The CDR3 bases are TGTGCCAGCAGCCCTCTCAGGGGGGCTCATGGCTACACCTTC.

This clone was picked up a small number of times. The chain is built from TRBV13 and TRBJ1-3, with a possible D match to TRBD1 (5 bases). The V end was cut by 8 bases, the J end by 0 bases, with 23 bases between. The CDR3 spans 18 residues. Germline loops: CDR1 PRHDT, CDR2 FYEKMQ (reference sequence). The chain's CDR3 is CASRLAGGGLLSGNTIYF. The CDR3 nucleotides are TGTGCCAGCCGACTAGCGGGGGGAGGCCTCCTCTCTGGAAACACCATATATTTT.

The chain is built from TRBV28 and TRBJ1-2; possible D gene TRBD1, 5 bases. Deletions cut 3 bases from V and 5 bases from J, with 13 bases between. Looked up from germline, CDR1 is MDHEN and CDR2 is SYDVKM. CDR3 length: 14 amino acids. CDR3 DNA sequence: TGTGCCAGCAGTTTCACGACAGCCTTTTATGGCTACACCTTC. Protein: CASSFTTAFYGYTF.

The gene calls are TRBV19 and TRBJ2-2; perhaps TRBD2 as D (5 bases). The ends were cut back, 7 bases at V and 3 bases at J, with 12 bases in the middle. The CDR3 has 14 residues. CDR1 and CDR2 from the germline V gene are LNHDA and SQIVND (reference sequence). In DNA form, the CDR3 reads TGTGCCAGTACCCCGGCGGGTTACACCGGGGAGCTGTTTTTT. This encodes CASTPAGYTGELFF.

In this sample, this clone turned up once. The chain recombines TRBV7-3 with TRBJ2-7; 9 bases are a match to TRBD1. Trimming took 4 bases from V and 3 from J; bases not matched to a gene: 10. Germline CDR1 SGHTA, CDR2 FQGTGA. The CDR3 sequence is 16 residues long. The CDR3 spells CASSYAPGQGFYEQYF. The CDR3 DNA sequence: TGTGCCAGCAGCTACGCGCCGGGACAGGGATTCTACGAGCAGTACTTC.

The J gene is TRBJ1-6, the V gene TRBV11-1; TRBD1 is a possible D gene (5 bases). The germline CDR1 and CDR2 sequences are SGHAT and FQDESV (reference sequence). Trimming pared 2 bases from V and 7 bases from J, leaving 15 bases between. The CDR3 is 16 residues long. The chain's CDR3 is CASSLNFPGPNSPLHF. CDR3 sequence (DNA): TGTGCCAGCAGCTTAAATTTTCCAGGGCCCAATTCACCCCTCCACTTT.

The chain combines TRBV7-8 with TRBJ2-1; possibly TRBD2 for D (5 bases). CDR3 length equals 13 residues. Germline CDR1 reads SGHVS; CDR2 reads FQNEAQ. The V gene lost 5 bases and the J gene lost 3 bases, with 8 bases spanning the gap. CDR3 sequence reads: CASSHRGYNEQFF. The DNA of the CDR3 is TGTGCCAGCAGCCATCGGGGCTACAATGAGCAGTTCTTC.